Below are 3 T cell receptor beta chains sequenced from a single sample in a study of T cells in Graves' hyperthyroidism and ophthalmopathy. What was amplified from RNA transcripts were TCR beta CDR3 regions. During a first-round RT-PCR of the TCR CDR3, the HTBI primer set was used. MiXCR was run by TCRdb on the multiplex PCR reads, yielding one entry per CDR3 protein. Of 400,000 or so distinct CDR3 sequences detected, more than 12% appear once; the ten largest clones hold around 27%. Sequencing used blood. The receptors shown here come from a man between 50 and 59 years old with Graves' ophthalmopathy.

This clonotype was observed at least ten times. V gene TRBV18 combines with J gene TRBJ2-2; D might be TRBD1 or TRBD2, each matching 6 bases. Germline V gives CDR1 KGHSH, CDR2 LQKENI. The V gene lost 6 bases and the J gene lost 6 bases, with 17 bases spanning the gap. This CDR3 region has 15 residues. The CDR3 DNA is TGTGCCAGCTCCGTGAAAGCCGGGGGCTCCGGGGAGCTGTTTTTT. Amino acid sequence: CASSVKAGGSGELFF.

Only a few counts were recorded for this clonotype. V gene TRBV27 combines with J gene TRBJ2-1, with D unclear. The V end was cut by 5 bases, the J end by 8 bases, with 13 bases between. The CDR3 has 13 residues. Germline V gene sequence: CDR1 MNHEY, CDR2 SMNVEV (reference sequence). In DNA, the CDR3 is TGTGCCAGCAGTCCCCCGCCCGGCCATGAGCAGTTCTTC. It is translated as CASSPPPGHEQFF.

Notes on this clonotype: This may stem from a read error, because a much larger clone lies one nucleotide away. Lacking the conserved final phenylalanine or tryptophan, this CDR3 likely reflects a read error. V gene TRBV12-3 or TRBV12-4 combines with J gene TRBJ1-6, with D hard to call. The V and J ends lost 2 bases and 8 bases respectively, with 4 bases between them. This CDR3 contains 12 residues. In DNA, the CDR3 is TGTGCCAGCAGTTTATTCGATTCACCCCTCCACTTA. Translation: CASSLFDSPLHL.